This TCR beta chain is drawn from a study of OX40 agonist ivuxolimab in advanced cancers. Notes on this clone: Its antigen is still unknown.

The study, taken as a whole, reports: Doses of 0.1 to 3.0 mg/kg were accompanied by clonal expansion of CD4+ and CD8+ blood T cells by week 6.

Repertoires were generated with immunoSEQ multiplex PCR, while TCRdb's copy carries only in-frame clones and drops some. The sample records about 19,000 clones, approximately 77% being singletons. CDR1 is SQVTM and CDR2 is ANQGSEA in the germline V gene. Trimming stripped 0 bases from V and 2 bases from J, with 14 bases between. The CDR3 spans 16 residues. The TCR sequence derives from an adult with an advanced solid tumor such as melanoma, head and neck, liver or kidney cancer. The chain combines TRBV29-1 with TRBJ2-1; D possibly matches TRBD1 or TRBD2 (5 bases each). Material: CD4+ or CD8+ T cells sorted from blood, obtained in a trial of the OX40 agonist ivuxolimab. In DNA, the CDR3 is TGCAGCGTTGAAGATCATGACGGGGCCGCCTACAATGAGCAGTTCTTC. Protein product: CSVEDHDGAAYNEQFF.